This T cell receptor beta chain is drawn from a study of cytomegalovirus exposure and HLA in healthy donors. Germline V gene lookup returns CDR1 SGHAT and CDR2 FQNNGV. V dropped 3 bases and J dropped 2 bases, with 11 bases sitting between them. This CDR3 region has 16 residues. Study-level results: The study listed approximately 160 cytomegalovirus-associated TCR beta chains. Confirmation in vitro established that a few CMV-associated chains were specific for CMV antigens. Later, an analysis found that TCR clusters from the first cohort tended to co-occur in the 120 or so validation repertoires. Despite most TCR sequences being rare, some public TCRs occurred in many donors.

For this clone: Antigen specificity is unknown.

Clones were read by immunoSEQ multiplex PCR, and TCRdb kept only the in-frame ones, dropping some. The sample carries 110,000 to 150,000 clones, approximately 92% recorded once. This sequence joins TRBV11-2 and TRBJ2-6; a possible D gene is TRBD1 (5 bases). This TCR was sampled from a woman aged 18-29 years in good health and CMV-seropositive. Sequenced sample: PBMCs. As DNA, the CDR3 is TGTGCCAGCAGCTTTACAGGAGCGCCTGGGGCCAACGTCCTGACTTTC. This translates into CASSFTGAPGANVLTF.